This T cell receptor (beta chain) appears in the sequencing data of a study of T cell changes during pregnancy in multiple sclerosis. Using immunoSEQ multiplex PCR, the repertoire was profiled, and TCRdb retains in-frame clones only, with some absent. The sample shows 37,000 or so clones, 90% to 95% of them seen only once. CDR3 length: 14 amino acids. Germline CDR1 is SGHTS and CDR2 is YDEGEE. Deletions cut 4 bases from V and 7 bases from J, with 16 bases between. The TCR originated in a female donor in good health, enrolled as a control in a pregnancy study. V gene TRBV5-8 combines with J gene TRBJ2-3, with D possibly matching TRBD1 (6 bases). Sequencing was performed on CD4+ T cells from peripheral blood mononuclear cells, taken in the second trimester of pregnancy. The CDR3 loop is CASSRGQLQYTQYF. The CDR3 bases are TGTGCCAGCAGCAGAGGACAGCTACAGTATACGCAGTATTTT.